The rows below give T cell receptor beta chains drawn from one sample of a study of T cell clonotyping in hematopoietic cell transplantation. The table came from immunoSEQ multiplex PCR; TCRdb's copy has only in-frame clones and leaves some out. Of some 2,900 clones listed, just under 80% are singletons. Source: peripheral blood mononuclear cells, taken 180 days after allogeneic stem cell transplant. These receptors were collected from a male patient aged 60-70 years who had an allogeneic stem cell transplant, so T cells may come from the graft donor. Some clones in this sample may be carry-over from other donors' samples. Both conserved end residues are part of each CDR3. The order of the fields is D gene, V gene, clone size, J gene, CDR3 DNA, CDR3 protein. D genes are given only for firm matches. Only some rows state a clone size, as once, few, many or a class for expanded clones.

>TRBD2|TRBV6-5|-|TRBJ2-7
TGTGCCAGCAGTCGCCTGGGAGGGTCCGACGAGCAGTACTTC
CASSRLGGSDEQYF
>-|TRBV5-1|-|TRBJ2-7
TGCGCCAGCAGCGTACAGGTCAGCTCCTACGAGCAGTACTTC
CASSVQVSSYEQYF
>-|TRBV5-1|-|TRBJ1-2
TGCGCCAGCAGCTTGGGGCAGGGAGTCTATGGCTACACCTTC
CASSLGQGVYGYTF
>TRBD2|TRBV5-1|few|TRBJ2-5
TGCGCCAGCAGCCCGGGACTAGCGGGAGGGCGAGAGACCCAGTACTTC
CASSPGLAGGRETQYF
>-|TRBV6-5|-|TRBJ1-2
TGTGCCAGCAGTTATGGGGGTAACTATGGCTACACCTTC
CASSYGGNYGYTF
>-|TRBV28|-|TRBJ2-5
TGTGCCAGCACCCATAAGCGGCCCCAAGAGACCCAGTACTTC
CASTHKRPQETQYF
>-|TRBV27|-|TRBJ2-7
TGTGCCAGCAGTTTATCGGGATACGAGCAGTACTTC
CASSLSGYEQYF
>-|TRBV30|-|TRBJ2-7
TGTGCCTGGAGCCGCCAACTAGGCGAGCAGTACTTC
CAWSRQLGEQYF
>-|TRBV6-6|-|TRBJ1-2
TGTGCCAGCAGACGCTCGTCAGGGGTCGATGGCTACACCTTC
CASRRSSGVDGYTF
>-|TRBV4-3|-|TRBJ2-2
TGCGCCAGCAGTTTAGGGACCGGGGAGCTGTTTTTT
CASSLGTGELFF
>TRBD1|TRBV28|-|TRBJ1-4
TGTGCCAGCAGCCAGACAGGGTTGGGGACTAATGAAAAACTGTTTTTT
CASSQTGLGTNEKLFF
>-|TRBV6-5|-|TRBJ1-3
TGTGCCAGCAGCCCAAAAGGTTCTGGAAACACCATATATTTT
CASSPKGSGNTIYF
>-|TRBV30|-|TRBJ2-7
TGTGCCTGGAGTGTACCGGGGGGCCGGATCGACGAGCAGTACTTC
CAWSVPGGRIDEQYF
>-|TRBV2|few|TRBJ2-5
TGTGCCAGCAGCGCCGACAGTCAAGAGACCCAGTACTTC
CASSADSQETQYF
>-|TRBV7-7|-|TRBJ2-7
TGTGCTAGCAGCTTAGAACGGATCTACGAGCAGTACTTC
CASSLERIYEQYF
>-|TRBV25-1|-|TRBJ2-7
TGTGCCAGCAGTGACCAGGTATACGAGCAGTACTTC
CASSDQVYEQYF
>-|TRBV9|-|TRBJ2-3
TGTGCCAGCAGCGTAGGGTGGGGGCTAGATACAGATACGCAGTATTTT
CASSVGWGLDTDTQYF
>TRBD2|TRBV10-3|-|TRBJ2-1
TGTGCCACGGGGGGGCTAGCGGGAGCCTCAGGGAATGAGCAGTTCTTC
CATGGLAGASGNEQFF
>-|TRBV4-3|-|TRBJ1-1
TGCGCCAGCAGCCAAGCGGGAAACACTGAAGCTTTCTTT
CASSQAGNTEAFF
>-|TRBV30|-|TRBJ1-3
TGTGCCTGCACAGAGGGCTCTGGAAACACCATATATTTT
CACTEGSGNTIYF
>-|TRBV5-4|few|TRBJ1-4
TGTGCCAGCAGCCCCCAAGCAACTAATGAAAAACTGTTTTTT
CASSPQATNEKLFF
>-|TRBV30|once|TRBJ1-2
TGTGCCTCCGGGCCCGCGGGAGGCTACACCTTC
CASGPAGGYTF
>-|TRBV29-1|-|TRBJ2-1
TGCAGCGTTGAAGGCTCCTACAATGAGCAGTTCTTC
CSVEGSYNEQFF
>-|TRBV27|medium-sized|TRBJ1-2
TGTGCCAGCAGTTTTAATGGGCAGTTGTTTGGCTACACCTTC
CASSFNGQLFGYTF
>-|TRBV30|once|TRBJ1-2
TGTGCCCACGGTGGCTGGGGCTACACCTTC
CAHGGWGYTF
>TRBD1|TRBV6-5|once|TRBJ1-2
TGTGCCAGCAGTTCGTCCCGGACAGGCCGTGGCTACACCTTC
CASSSSRTGRGYTF
>-|TRBV30|-|TRBJ2-7
TGTGCCTGGAGTACAGGACGGCCCTACGAGCAGTACTTC
CAWSTGRPYEQYF
>-|TRBV28|once|TRBJ1-1
TGTGCCAGCCACTCCTCGGGCACTGAAGCTTTCTTT
CASHSSGTEAFF
>-|TRBV6-4|-|TRBJ2-5
TGTGCCGACAATACGGGGGTTGAGGCGTTAGAGACCCAGTACTTC
CADNTGVEALETQYF
>-|TRBV6-1|-|TRBJ2-7
TGTGCCAGCAGTGAACAGGGTCAGACCTACGAGCAGTACTTC
CASSEQGQTYEQYF
>TRBD2|TRBV5-1|-|TRBJ2-7
TGCGCCAGCAGCCAAACTAGCGGATACGAGCAGTACTTC
CASSQTSGYEQYF
>-|TRBV30|-|TRBJ2-3
TGTGCCTGGAGTGTTGACCCTTCGACGGCAGATACGCAGTATTTT
CAWSVDPSTADTQYF
>-|TRBV7-8|-|TRBJ1-2
TGTGCCAGCAGCTTAGCACGCGGGTACTATGGCTACACCTTC
CASSLARGYYGYTF
>-|TRBV28|once|TRBJ2-7
TGTGCCAGCAGTCCCCGGGACCTTGGCCTCGAGCAGTACTTC
CASSPRDLGLEQYF
>TRBD1|TRBV14|once|TRBJ2-1
TGTGCCAGCAGCCTAAATACCGGGACAGGGATGAATGAGCAGTTCTTC
CASSLNTGTGMNEQFF
>TRBD1|TRBV29-1|-|TRBJ2-7
TGCAGCGCCACGTGGACAGGGAGTCTCTACGAGCAGTACTTC
CSATWTGSLYEQYF
>-|TRBV29-1|-|TRBJ2-7
TGCAGCAAAAAGGTCCGGGACGGTGCCTACGAGCAGTACTTC
CSKKVRDGAYEQYF
>TRBD2|TRBV6-5|-|TRBJ2-7
TGTGCCAGCAGTTACGCGAGCGGGAGTGGGACCTACGAGCAGTACTTC
CASSYASGSGTYEQYF
>-|TRBV5-4|once|TRBJ2-3
TGTGCCAGCAGCTTGTGGACATCAGGCACAGATACGCAGTATTTT
CASSLWTSGTDTQYF
>-|TRBV12-5|-|TRBJ1-1
TGTGCTAGTCGCGGGAGGCTCGAAGCTTTCTTT
CASRGRLEAFF
>-|TRBV29-1|-|TRBJ1-1
TGCAGCGTTAGGTCGGCGGGAAGGAGCTCTGAAGCTTTCTTT
CSVRSAGRSSEAFF
>TRBD1|TRBV30|-|TRBJ2-5
TGTGCCTGGACGACAGGGGGCCAAGAGACCCAGTACTTC
CAWTTGGQETQYF
>-|TRBV5-1|-|TRBJ2-3
TGCGCCAGCAGCTTAATCCCGGATACGCAGTATTTT
CASSLIPDTQYF
>TRBD2|TRBV30|-|TRBJ2-7
TGTGCCTGGAGTAGACGGGAGGGCAACGAGCAGTACTTC
CAWSRREGNEQYF
>-|TRBV4-1|-|TRBJ2-7
TGCGCCACCCAGGACGGAAGGGCAGGGGACTACGAGCAGTACTTC
CATQDGRAGDYEQYF
>TRBD1|TRBV29-1|-|TRBJ2-7
TGCAGCGTTGATGACAGGGGTGACGAGCAGTACTTC
CSVDDRGDEQYF
>-|TRBV6-5|-|TRBJ1-5
TGTGCCAGCAGTTACTCGGCCCTCGGGAACAATCAGCCCCAGCATTTT
CASSYSALGNNQPQHF